This T cell receptor (beta chain) was captured by sequencing in a study of PD-1 blockade in classical Hodgkin lymphoma. Sequencing was performed with immunoSEQ multiplex PCR; in TCRdb, only in-frame clones are kept and a portion is missing. Of some 22,000 clones in the sample, around 80% were seen once. This CDR3 has 11 residues. Trimming pared 7 bases from V and 3 bases from J, leaving 9 bases between. In germline, CDR1 is SQVTM, CDR2 ANQGSEA. Concerning this clone itself: The antigen is unknown.

The patients all showed relapse after autologous stem cell transplantation, while their brentuximab vedotin exposure varied. Study-wide results and limits: Some patients began nivolumab under 1 year after ASCT. These patients were excluded from later analyses. Lower baseline TCR diversity was reported for newly diagnosed patients than for healthy donors.

The sample here was peripheral blood mononuclear cells (PBMCs), taken before the second cycle of nivolumab. The sequence came from a human donor with classical Hodgkin lymphoma. V gene TRBV29-1 combines with J gene TRBJ1-1, with D possibly matching TRBD1 (6 bases). The CDR3, as DNA: TGCAGCGCCACAGGGTACACTGAAGCTTTCTTT. Protein product: CSATGYTEAFF.